This TCR beta chain was sequenced during a study of Ad26.COV2.S vaccination and SARS-CoV-2 variants. Across the study: Donor participated within the Ad26.COV2.S arm of the COV1001 trial. Participants got Ad26.COV2.S intramuscularly, once or twice 56 days apart.

The treatment was: 19 received Ad26.COV2.S at low or high dose, single or two shots; 5 received placebo; per-sample allocation not given. The investigators took samples on day 63 after the first vaccine or placebo injection. From germline, CDR1 is MGHRA and CDR2 YSYEKL. The CDR3 is 14 amino acids. Deletions cut 1 base from V and 3 bases from J, with 7 bases between. Concerning this clone: Antigen specificity is unknown.

Assay: immunoSEQ multiplex PCR; the TCRdb copy retains only in-frame clones and omits some. The sample contains about 460,000 clones, 80% to 90% of which appear only once. Study findings and constraints: There was a possibility that the TCR breadth and depth analyses underestimated total T cell responses. Participants given vaccine showed non-spike TCR breadth similar to that of placebo recipients.

This material consisted of peripheral blood, taken in a trial of Ad26.COV2.S vaccine versus placebo. The chain uses TRBV4-1 and TRBJ1-5, with D unresolved. The receptor was derived from a person aged 18-60 years who received the Ad26.COV2.S COVID-19 vaccine or a placebo. CDR3 nucleotide sequence: TGCGCCAGCAGCCAAGGGCAGTCCAATCAGCCCCAGCATTTT. It translates to CASSQGQSNQPQHF.